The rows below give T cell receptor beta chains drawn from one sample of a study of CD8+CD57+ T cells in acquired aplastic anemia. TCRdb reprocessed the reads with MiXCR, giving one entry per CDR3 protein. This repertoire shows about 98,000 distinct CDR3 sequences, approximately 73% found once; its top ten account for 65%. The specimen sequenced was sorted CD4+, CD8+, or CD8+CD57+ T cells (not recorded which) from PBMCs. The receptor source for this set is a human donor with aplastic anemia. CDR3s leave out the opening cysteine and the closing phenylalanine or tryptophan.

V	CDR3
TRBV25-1	ASSELGGLSSYEQY
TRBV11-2	ASSRSGKSTYNEQF
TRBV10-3	AIMDGDYNSPLH
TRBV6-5	ASSLQTGAIYGYT
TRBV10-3	AISPRTSGSNEQF
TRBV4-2	ASSTTSGRTTDTQY
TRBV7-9	ASSRDRPVSPLH
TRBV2	ASSKDRGHEQY
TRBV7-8	ASSLSRNGYT
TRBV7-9	ASSSQIGYEQY
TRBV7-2	ASSQIFYEQY
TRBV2	ASSEGRRSYNEQF
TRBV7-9	ASSLDRETEAF
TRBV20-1	SARSDGQGGYT
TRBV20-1	SARDQRGLEQY
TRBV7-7	ASSFTQGARGNTIY
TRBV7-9	ASSSKGQDYGYT
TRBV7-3	ASSPREYEQY
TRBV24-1	ATRAGAGNTIY
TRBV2	ASSGGRRAQETQY
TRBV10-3	AIRGRDNGNTIY
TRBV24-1	ATSDVTGDAYEQY
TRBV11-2	ASSIDLGQRGHEQY
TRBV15	ATSRESDYTYEQY
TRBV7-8	ASSGRDTASYEQY
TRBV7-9	ASSLARLEELF
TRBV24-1	ATRKYPEGSNGETQY
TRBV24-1	ATSDLLEPYEQY
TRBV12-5	ASGLDTDTQY
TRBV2	ASSEELGQGSGELF
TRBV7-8	ASSLGGVAEAF
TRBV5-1	ASSLASGSYEQY
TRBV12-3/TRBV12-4	ASSLSGGRETQY
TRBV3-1	ASSPGQGGGQPQH
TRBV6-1	ASSPGTGRGDTQY
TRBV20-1	SARHARGQGAYEQY
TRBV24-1	ATSDNVGIPQY
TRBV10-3	AISAIDSGSPLH
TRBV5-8	ASSLGTGRRAEAF
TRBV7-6	ASSPGAGYEQY
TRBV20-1	SARGRGDYGYT
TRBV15	ATSRDAGAGEKLF
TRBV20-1	SAQASAETQY
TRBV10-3	AISARQGRDELF
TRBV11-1	ASSSSGSPYNEQF
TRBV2	ASSVSGVNQPQH
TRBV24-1	ATSDLGQGNSDTQY
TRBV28	ASSSLAGDRGEITDTQY
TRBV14	ASSAQGAGANVLT
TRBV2	ASSVERGQETQY
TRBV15	ATSSGPGQR